What follows describes a single TCR beta chain. Its antigen is unknown. The record originates from a study of CD8+CD57+ T cells in acquired aplastic anemia. Study-wide points: The study identified roughly 29 CD8+ CDR3 sequences shared by patients and controls.

Genomic DNA acted as the template from which TCR beta VDJ combination and CDR3 sequence profiling were carried out. TCRdb independently ran MiXCR on the reads; one entry per CDR3 protein. The table shows tens of thousands of distinct CDR3 sequences, with 60% to 75% occurring only once. The CDR3 loop spans 15 amino acids. Germline V lookup: CDR1 SGHRS, CDR2 YFSETQ. The V end lost 4 bases, the J end lost 3 bases, and 16 bases lay between the germline ends. Patients included in sequencing had previously demonstrated CD8+CD57+ cell expansion by flow cytometry. Receipt of therapy had not occurred in any patient by the time of blood sampling.

The gene calls are TRBV5-1 and TRBJ1-1, with D maybe TRBD1 (5 bases). Specimen: sorted CD4+, CD8+, or CD8+CD57+ T cells (not recorded which) from PBMCs. This TCR was recovered from a human donor with aplastic anemia. The CDR3 bases are TGCGCCAGCAGCCGCGACGGAGGGGTGGACACTGAAGCTTTCTTT. Translated, it gives CASSRDGGVDTEAFF. Complete variable domain (other parts from reference TRBV5-1 and TRBJ1-1): KAGVTQTPRYLIKTRGQQVTLSCSPISGHRSVSWYQQTPGQGLQFLFEYFSETQRNKGNFPGRFSGRQFSNSRSEMNVSTLELGDSALYLCASSRDGGVDTEAFFGQGTRLTVV.